This is a list of T cell receptor beta chains from one sample in a study of cytomegalovirus exposure and HLA in healthy donors. This table comes from immunoSEQ multiplex PCR, and its TCRdb copy is limited to in-frame clones, with some not included. Of about 73,000 clones detected, 65% to 85% appear once; the ten largest clones hold around 12%. What was sequenced was PBMCs. The receptors were sampled from a man aged 70 or older in good health and CMV-seronegative. Each CDR3 is given with its conserved first and last residue. The order of the fields is V gene, J gene, D gene, clone size, CDR3 protein, CDR3 DNA. D genes are given only for firm matches. Expanded clones get a size class; other rows say once, few or many, or leave the size out.

v_call: TRBV5-5; j_call: TRBJ1-2; d_call: TRBD1; clone_size: once; cdr3_aa: CASSPFQGARGANYGYTF; cdr3_nt: TGTGCCAGCAGCCCCTTCCAGGGGGCGCGAGGAGCTAACTATGGCTACACCTTC
v_call: TRBV29-1; j_call: TRBJ1-2; d_call: TRBD1; clone_size: -; cdr3_aa: CSACRDRVPSPYGYTF; cdr3_nt: TGCAGCGCCTGCCGGGACAGGGTTCCCTCTCCCTATGGCTACACCTTC
v_call: TRBV11-2; j_call: TRBJ2-1; d_call: TRBD2; clone_size: -; cdr3_aa: CASSRLAGSSYNEQFF; cdr3_nt: TGTGCCAGCAGCCGACTAGCGGGGAGCTCCTACAATGAGCAGTTCTTC
v_call: TRBV6-1; j_call: TRBJ1-1; d_call: -; clone_size: -; cdr3_aa: CASRKQGVGNTEAFF; cdr3_nt: TGTGCCAGCAGAAAACAGGGCGTCGGGAACACTGAAGCTTTCTTT
v_call: TRBV11-2; j_call: TRBJ1-1; d_call: TRBD1; clone_size: -; cdr3_aa: CASSQHRQGTEAFF; cdr3_nt: TGTGCCAGCAGCCAACACCGACAGGGCACTGAAGCTTTCTTT
v_call: TRBV7-2; j_call: TRBJ1-1; d_call: -; clone_size: -; cdr3_aa: CASTAVSEVPRAFF; cdr3_nt: TGTGCCAGCACCGCCGTTAGCGAGGTTCCAAGAGCTTTCTTT
v_call: TRBV14; j_call: TRBJ2-2; d_call: TRBD1; clone_size: -; cdr3_aa: CASSHRTGVSTGELFF; cdr3_nt: TGTGCCAGCAGCCACCGGACAGGGGTAAGCACCGGGGAGCTGTTTTTT
v_call: TRBV7-9; j_call: TRBJ2-2; d_call: -; clone_size: -; cdr3_aa: CASSLYGPRDTGELFF; cdr3_nt: TGTGCCAGCAGCCTATATGGGCCCAGGGACACCGGGGAGCTGTTTTTT
v_call: TRBV28; j_call: TRBJ2-7; d_call: TRBD2; clone_size: once; cdr3_aa: CASSLSGGVYEQYF; cdr3_nt: TGTGCCAGCAGTTTATCGGGAGGCGTCTACGAGCAGTACTTC
v_call: TRBV10-3; j_call: TRBJ1-1; d_call: -; clone_size: few; cdr3_aa: CATLSGVEDTEAFF; cdr3_nt: TGTGCCACCTTATCAGGGGTGGAGGACACTGAAGCTTTCTTT
v_call: TRBV19; j_call: TRBJ1-5; d_call: -; clone_size: once; cdr3_aa: CASSTRGRYQPQHF; cdr3_nt: TGTGCCAGTAGTACTAGGGGCAGGTATCAGCCCCAGCATTTT
v_call: TRBV9; j_call: TRBJ2-2; d_call: -; clone_size: -; cdr3_aa: CASSVVQGRTGELFF; cdr3_nt: TGTGCCAGCAGCGTAGTTCAGGGGCGGACCGGGGAGCTGTTTTTT
v_call: TRBV2; j_call: TRBJ2-7; d_call: TRBD2; clone_size: -; cdr3_aa: CANGLAGTREQYF; cdr3_nt: TGTGCCAATGGACTAGCGGGGACGCGGGAGCAGTACTTC
v_call: TRBV11-3; j_call: TRBJ2-2; d_call: TRBD1; clone_size: -; cdr3_aa: CASSRRDRGTGELFF; cdr3_nt: TGTGCCAGCAGCCGACGGGACAGGGGAACCGGGGAGCTGTTTTTT
v_call: TRBV5-1; j_call: TRBJ2-5; d_call: -; clone_size: -; cdr3_aa: CASSLSSASEETQYF; cdr3_nt: TGCGCCAGCAGCTTGTCGTCCGCGAGCGAAGAGACCCAGTACTTC
v_call: TRBV2; j_call: TRBJ1-6; d_call: TRBD1; clone_size: -; cdr3_aa: CASSTTGQDNSPLHF; cdr3_nt: TGTGCCAGCAGCACAACGGGACAGGATAATTCACCCCTCCACTTT
v_call: TRBV7-9; j_call: TRBJ2-1; d_call: TRBD1; clone_size: -; cdr3_aa: CASMLPRGQGTYNEQFF; cdr3_nt: TGTGCCAGCATGCTACCACGGGGACAGGGTACCTACAATGAGCAGTTCTTC
v_call: TRBV30; j_call: TRBJ2-1; d_call: TRBD2; clone_size: -; cdr3_aa: CAWSPGLAGGLDEQFF; cdr3_nt: TGTGCCTGGAGTCCCGGACTAGCGGGGGGGCTCGATGAGCAGTTCTTC
v_call: TRBV7-9; j_call: TRBJ1-2; d_call: TRBD1; clone_size: -; cdr3_aa: CASSSSGQDAYGYGYTF; cdr3_nt: TGTGCCAGCAGCTCCTCTGGACAGGACGCTTATGGCTATGGCTACACCTTC
v_call: TRBV7-9; j_call: TRBJ2-7; d_call: -; clone_size: -; cdr3_aa: CASNRRGAYEQYF; cdr3_nt: TGTGCCAGCAATCGTAGGGGCGCCTACGAGCAGTACTTC
v_call: TRBV2; j_call: TRBJ1-3; d_call: -; clone_size: -; cdr3_aa: CASSLGQQEGNTIYF; cdr3_nt: TGTGCCAGCAGCCTAGGACAGCAAGAAGGAAACACCATATATTTT
v_call: TRBV28; j_call: TRBJ1-2; d_call: -; clone_size: -; cdr3_aa: CASSTAPGYGYTF; cdr3_nt: TGTGCCAGCAGTACCGCTCCGGGCTATGGCTACACCTTC